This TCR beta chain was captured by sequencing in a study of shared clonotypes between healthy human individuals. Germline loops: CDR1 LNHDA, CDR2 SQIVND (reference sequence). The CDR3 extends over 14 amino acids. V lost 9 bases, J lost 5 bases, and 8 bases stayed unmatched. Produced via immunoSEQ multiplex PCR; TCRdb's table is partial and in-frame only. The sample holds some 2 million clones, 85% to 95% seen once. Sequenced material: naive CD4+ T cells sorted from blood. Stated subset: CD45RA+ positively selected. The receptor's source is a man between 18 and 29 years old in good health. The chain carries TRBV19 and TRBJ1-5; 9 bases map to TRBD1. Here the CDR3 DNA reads TGTGCCAGCAGGGACAGGGAACTTTATCAGCCCCAGCATTTT. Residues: CASRDRELYQPQHF.